The sequence of this T cell receptor (beta chain) was determined in a study of shared clonotypes between healthy human individuals. General study findings and limits: Around 5.4% of naive CD4 clonotypes were common to a few donors.

Concerning this clone: Its antigen is unknown. Additional DNA sequences in this sample encode the identical CDR3.

Some clones are missing from TCRdb's copy, which holds only in-frame ones; the method was immunoSEQ multiplex PCR. This table holds around 700,000 clones, around 72% found once. Germline assignment: CDR1 LNHDA and CDR2 SQIVND (reference sequence). This CDR3 is built from 15 residues. V was cut by 6 bases and J by 6 bases, with 18 bases left in between. The V gene is TRBV19, the J gene TRBJ1-5; a possible D gene is TRBD1 (5 bases). The receptor comes from a woman between 25 and 40 years old in good health. Input material: memory CD4+ T cells sorted from blood. The subset is: CD45RA-negative fraction. Written as DNA, the CDR3 is TGTGCCAGTAGCATTGGTCAGGGAGTACGTCAGCCCCAGCATTTT. It encodes CASSIGQGVRQPQHF.